A selection of T cell receptor beta chains follows, all from one sample in a study of OX40 agonist ivuxolimab in advanced cancers. Measured with immunoSEQ multiplex PCR; TCRdb has only the in-frame clones, and not every one. The sample holds about 59,000 clones, 80% to 90% seen once. The sequences come from CD4+ or CD8+ T cells sorted from blood, collected in a trial of the OX40 agonist ivuxolimab. These receptors all come from an adult with an advanced solid tumor such as melanoma, head and neck, liver or kidney cancer. Each CDR3 is given with its conserved first and last residue. The D gene is left open where the match is weak. Rows may omit the clone size; those that give it use once, few, many or a size class.

J	D	size	V	DNA	CDR3
TRBJ2-5	TRBD2	.	TRBV14	TGTGCCAGCAGCCAAGCCCGACTAGCGGAGTGGATCCAAGAGACCCAGTACTTC	CASSQARLAEWIQETQYF
TRBJ2-1	.	.	TRBV10-2	TGCGCCAGCAGGGAATACAATGAGCAGTTCTTC	CASREYNEQFF
TRBJ1-1	.	.	TRBV7-8	TGTGCCAGCAGCTTATCAGGCGGCACTGAAGCTTTCTTT	CASSLSGGTEAFF
TRBJ1-6	.	.	TRBV9	TGTGCCAGCAGCGCCTTACGGGGGTTAGATTCACCCCTCCACTTT	CASSALRGLDSPLHF
TRBJ1-5	.	.	TRBV28	TGTGCCAGCAGTTTATACCCAGAAACTTACAATCAGCCCCAGCATTTT	CASSLYPETYNQPQHF
TRBJ1-1	.	.	TRBV30	TGTGCCTGGAGTGTTACCGTCCGGAACACTGAAGCTTTCTTT	CAWSVTVRNTEAFF
TRBJ2-3	.	.	TRBV4-2	TGTGCCAGCAGCCAAGAATGGACTAACACAGATACGCAGTATTTT	CASSQEWTNTDTQYF
TRBJ1-1	TRBD1	.	TRBV7-8	TGTGCCAGCAGCTCAACAGGGGGCGCATCAAACACTGAAGCTTTCTTT	CASSSTGGASNTEAFF
TRBJ1-3	.	.	TRBV7-2	TGTGCCAGCAGCTCAGCGCGGACTGGAAACACCATATATTTT	CASSSARTGNTIYF
TRBJ2-7	.	.	TRBV10-2	TGCGCCAGCAGTGTAGGAGCCTACGAGCAGTACTTC	CASSVGAYEQYF
TRBJ1-2	.	once	TRBV6-5	TGTGCCAGCAGTTACGCACGCGGGGCTAACTATGGCTACACCTTC	CASSYARGANYGYTF
TRBJ1-2	.	.	TRBV25-1	TGTGCCAGCAGTGATCCCGGGACCCCGAAGAACTATGGCTACACCTTC	CASSDPGTPKNYGYTF
TRBJ2-1	.	.	TRBV6-5	TGTGCCAGCAGTTACTGGCAGAACAATGAGCAGTTCTTC	CASSYWQNNEQFF
TRBJ2-7	TRBD2	once	TRBV2	TGTGCCAGCAGTGTATCTAGCGGACCCTACGAGCAGTACTTC	CASSVSSGPYEQYF
TRBJ1-1	TRBD1	once	TRBV11-2	TGTGCCAGCAGCCGAGACAGGGCAAAGGCTGAAGCTTTCTTT	CASSRDRAKAEAFF
TRBJ1-5	.	.	TRBV19	TGTGCCCCCCCGAGGCCCCAGCATTTT	CAPPRPQHF
TRBJ1-3	.	.	TRBV7-3	TGTGCCAGCAGCGCCACGAGTGGAAACACCATATATTTT	CASSATSGNTIYF
TRBJ1-1	.	few	TRBV6-1	TGTGCCAGCAGTGAAAAGAGACAGCCGAACACTGAAGCTTTCTTT	CASSEKRQPNTEAFF
TRBJ2-7	TRBD2	.	TRBV28	TGTGCCAGCAGCCCACCGGGACTAACCTACGAGCAGTACTTC	CASSPPGLTYEQYF
TRBJ1-5	TRBD1	few	TRBV30	TGTGCCTGGGGGCCGGGACAGGGAAAATCATATAGCAATCAGCCCCAGCATTTT	CAWGPGQGKSYSNQPQHF